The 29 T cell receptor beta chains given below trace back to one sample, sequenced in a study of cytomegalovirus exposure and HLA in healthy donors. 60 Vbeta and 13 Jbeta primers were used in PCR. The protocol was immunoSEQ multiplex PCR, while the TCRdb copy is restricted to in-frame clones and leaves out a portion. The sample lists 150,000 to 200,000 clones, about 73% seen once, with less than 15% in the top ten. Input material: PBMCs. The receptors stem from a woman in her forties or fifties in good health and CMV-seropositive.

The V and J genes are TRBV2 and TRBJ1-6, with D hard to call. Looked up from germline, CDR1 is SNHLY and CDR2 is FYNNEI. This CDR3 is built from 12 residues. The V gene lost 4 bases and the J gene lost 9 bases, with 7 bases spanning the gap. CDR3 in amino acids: CASSGESSPLHF. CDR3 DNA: TGTGCCAGCAGTGGAGAGAGTTCACCCCTCCACTTT. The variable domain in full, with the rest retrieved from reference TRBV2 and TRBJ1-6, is EPEVTQTPSHQVTQMGQEVILRCVPISNHLYFYWYRQILGQKVEFLVSFYNNEISEKSEIFDDQFSVERPDGSNFTLKIRSTKLEDSAMYFCASSGESSPLHFGNGTRLTVT.

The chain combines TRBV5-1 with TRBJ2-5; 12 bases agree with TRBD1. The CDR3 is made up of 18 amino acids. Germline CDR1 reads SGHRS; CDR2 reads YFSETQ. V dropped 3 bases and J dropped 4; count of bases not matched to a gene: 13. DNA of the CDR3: TGCGCCAGCAGCTGGGGCCTACCGGGACAGGGGGCGCGAGAGACCCAGTACTTC. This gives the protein CASSWGLPGQGARETQYF.

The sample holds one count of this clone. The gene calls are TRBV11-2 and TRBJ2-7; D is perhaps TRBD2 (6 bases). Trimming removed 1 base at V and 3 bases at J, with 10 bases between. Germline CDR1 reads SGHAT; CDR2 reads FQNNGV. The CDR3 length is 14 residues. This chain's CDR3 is CASSLGRGGYEQYF. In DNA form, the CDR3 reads TGTGCCAGCAGCTTAGGACGGGGAGGCTACGAGCAGTACTTC. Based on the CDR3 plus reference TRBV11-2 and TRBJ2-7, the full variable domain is EAGVAQSPRYKIIEKRQSVAFWCNPISGHATLYWYQQILGQGPKLLIQFQNNGVVDDSQLPKDRFSAERLKGVDSTLKIQPAKLEDSAVYLCASSLGRGGYEQYFGPGTRLTVT.

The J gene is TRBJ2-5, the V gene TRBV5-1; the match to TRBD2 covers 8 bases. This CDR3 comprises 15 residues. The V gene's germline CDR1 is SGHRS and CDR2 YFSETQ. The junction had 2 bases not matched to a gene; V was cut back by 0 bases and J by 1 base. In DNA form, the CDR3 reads TGCGCCAGCAGCTTGGCGGGGGGGTCCCAAGAGACCCAGTACTTC. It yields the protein CASSLAGGSQETQYF.

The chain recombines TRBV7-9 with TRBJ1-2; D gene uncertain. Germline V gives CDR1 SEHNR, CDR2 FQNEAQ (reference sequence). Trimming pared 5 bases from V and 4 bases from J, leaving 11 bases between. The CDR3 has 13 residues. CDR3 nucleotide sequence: TGTGCCAGCAGCCGGGATTTTTTCTATGGCTACACCTTC. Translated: CASSRDFFYGYTF.

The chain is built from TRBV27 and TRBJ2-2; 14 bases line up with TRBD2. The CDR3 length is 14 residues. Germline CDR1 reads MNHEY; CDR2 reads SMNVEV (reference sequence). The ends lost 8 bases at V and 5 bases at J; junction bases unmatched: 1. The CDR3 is CASGLAGGTGELFF. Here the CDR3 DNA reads TGTGCCAGCGGACTAGCGGGGGGTACCGGGGAGCTGTTTTTT.

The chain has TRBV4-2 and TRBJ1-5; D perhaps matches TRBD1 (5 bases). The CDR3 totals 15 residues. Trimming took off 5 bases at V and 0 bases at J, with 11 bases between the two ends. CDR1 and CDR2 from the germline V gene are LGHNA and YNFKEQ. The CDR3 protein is CASSFGGYSNQPQHF. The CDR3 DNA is TGTGCCAGCAGCTTCGGGGGGTATAGCAATCAGCCCCAGCATTTT.

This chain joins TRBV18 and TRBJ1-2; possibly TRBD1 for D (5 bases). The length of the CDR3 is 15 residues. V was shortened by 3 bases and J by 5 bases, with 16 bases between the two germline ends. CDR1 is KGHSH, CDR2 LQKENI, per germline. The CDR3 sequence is CASSPGRGAEYGYTF. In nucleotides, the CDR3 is TGTGCCAGCTCACCGGGGCGGGGAGCGGAATATGGCTACACCTTC.

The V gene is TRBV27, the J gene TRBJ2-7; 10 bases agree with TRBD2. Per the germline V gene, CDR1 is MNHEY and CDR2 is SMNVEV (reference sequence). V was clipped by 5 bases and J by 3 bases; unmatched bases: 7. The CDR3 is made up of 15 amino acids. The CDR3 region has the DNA TGTGCCAGCAGTCCAGCGGGGGGGCTTCGCTACGAGCAGTACTTC. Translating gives CASSPAGGLRYEQYF.

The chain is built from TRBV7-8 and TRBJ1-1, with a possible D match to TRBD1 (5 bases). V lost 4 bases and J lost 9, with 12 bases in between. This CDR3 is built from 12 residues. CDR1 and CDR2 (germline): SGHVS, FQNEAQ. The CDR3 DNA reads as TGTGCCAGCAGCTCCGCCGGGGGAAAAGCTTTCTTT. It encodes CASSSAGGKAFF.

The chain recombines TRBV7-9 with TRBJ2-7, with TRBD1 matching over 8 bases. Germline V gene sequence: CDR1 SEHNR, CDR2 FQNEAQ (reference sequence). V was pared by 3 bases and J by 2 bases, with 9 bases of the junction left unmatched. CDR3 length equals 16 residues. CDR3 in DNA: TGTGCCAGCAGCTTCCTCAGTGACAGGGGAGCCTACGAGCAGTACTTC. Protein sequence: CASSFLSDRGAYEQYF.

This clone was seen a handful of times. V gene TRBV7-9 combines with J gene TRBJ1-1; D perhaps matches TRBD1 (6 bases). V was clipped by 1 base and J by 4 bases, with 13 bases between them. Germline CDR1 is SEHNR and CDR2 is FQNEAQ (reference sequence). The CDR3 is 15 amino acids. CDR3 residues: CASSLGGGPGTEAFF. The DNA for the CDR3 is TGTGCCAGCAGCTTAGGGGGGGGGCCGGGCACTGAAGCTTTCTTT.

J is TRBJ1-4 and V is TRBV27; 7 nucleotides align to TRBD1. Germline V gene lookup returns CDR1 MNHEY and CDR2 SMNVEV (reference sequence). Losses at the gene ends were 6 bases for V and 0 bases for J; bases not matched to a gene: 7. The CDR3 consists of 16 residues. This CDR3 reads CASSYRGPPTNEKLFF. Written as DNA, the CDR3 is TGTGCCAGCAGCTACAGGGGTCCCCCAACTAATGAAAAACTGTTTTTT.

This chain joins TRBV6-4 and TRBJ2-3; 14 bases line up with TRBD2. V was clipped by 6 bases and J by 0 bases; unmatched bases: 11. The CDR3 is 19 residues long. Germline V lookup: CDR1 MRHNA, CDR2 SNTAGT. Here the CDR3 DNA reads TGTGCCAGCAGAGACCCAGGACTAGCGGGGGGAAAAAGCACAGATACGCAGTATTTT. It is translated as CASRDPGLAGGKSTDTQYF.

Here the CDR3 reads CASSLRGGGETQYF. The CDR3 DNA is TGTGCCAGCAGCCTGCGGGGGGGCGGGGAGACCCAGTACTTC. This chain uses TRBV13 with TRBJ2-5; TRBD2 matches 9 bases. Losses at the gene ends were 5 bases for V and 5 bases for J; bases not matched to a gene: 6. CDR3 length equals 14 residues. CDR1 and CDR2 (germline): PRHDT, FYEKMQ (reference sequence). Full variable domain (missing parts from reference TRBV13 and TRBJ2-5): AAGVIQSPRHLIKEKRETATLKCYPIPRHDTVYWYQQGPGQDPQFLISFYEKMQSDKGSIPDRFSAQQFSDYHSELNMSSLELGDSALYFCASSLRGGGETQYFGPGTRLLVL.

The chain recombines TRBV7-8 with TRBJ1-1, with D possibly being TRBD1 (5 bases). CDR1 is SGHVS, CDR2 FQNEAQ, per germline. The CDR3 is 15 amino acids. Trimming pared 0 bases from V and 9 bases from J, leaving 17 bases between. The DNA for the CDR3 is TGTGCCAGCAGCTTAGCGTCGGGGGGGGGATTAAAAGCTTTCTTT. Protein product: CASSLASGGGLKAFF.

The CDR3 DNA sequence: TGTGCCAGCAGCACTGCAATACAGGGGGTGAGCTACACCTTC. Its protein is CASSTAIQGVSYTF. The chain joins TRBV6-1 to TRBJ1-2; 8 nucleotides agree with TRBD1. The germline gives CDR1 MNHNS, CDR2 SASEGT. The J segment lost 9 bases and the V segment lost 6 bases, leaving 12 bases of the junction unmatched. CDR3 length: 14 residues.

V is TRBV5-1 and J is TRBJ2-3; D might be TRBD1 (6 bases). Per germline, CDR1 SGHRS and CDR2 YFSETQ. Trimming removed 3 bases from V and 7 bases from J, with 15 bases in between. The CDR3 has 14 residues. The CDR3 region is CASSSTGMANTQYF. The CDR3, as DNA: TGCGCCAGCAGCTCTACAGGGATGGCGAATACGCAGTATTTT.

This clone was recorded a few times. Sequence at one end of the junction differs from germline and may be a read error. The CDR3, as DNA: TGTGCTAGCAGCTTAGGACTAGCGGGGGACGCCATCGCAGATACGCAGTATTTT. It codes for CASSLGLAGDAIADTQYF. V gene TRBV7-7 combines with J gene TRBJ2-3; 13 bases match TRBD2. Germline CDR1 SSHAT, CDR2 FNYEAQ (reference sequence). The CDR3 covers 18 residues.

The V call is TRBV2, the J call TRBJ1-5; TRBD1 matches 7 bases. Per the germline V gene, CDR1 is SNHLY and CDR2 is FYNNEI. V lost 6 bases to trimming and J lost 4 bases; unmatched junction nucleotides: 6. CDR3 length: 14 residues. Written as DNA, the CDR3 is TGTGCCAGCAGGGTAAGACAGGGAAATCAGCCCCAGCATTTT. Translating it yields CASRVRQGNQPQHF.

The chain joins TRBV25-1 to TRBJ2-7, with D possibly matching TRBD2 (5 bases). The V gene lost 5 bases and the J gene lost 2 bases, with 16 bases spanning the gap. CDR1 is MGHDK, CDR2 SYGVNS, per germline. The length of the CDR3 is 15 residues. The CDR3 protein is CASSPITGSTYEQYF. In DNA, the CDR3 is TGTGCCAGCAGTCCAATCACGGGGAGCACCTACGAGCAGTACTTC.

The CDR3 reads CASSKNNAYQPQHF. The CDR3 nucleotides read TGTGCCAGCAGCAAAAACAACGCCTATCAGCCCCAGCATTTT. The V and J genes are TRBV5-6 and TRBJ1-5; D unclear. V lost 4 bases and J 5 bases, leaving 13 bases between the germline ends. CDR3 length: 14 amino acids. The V gene's germline CDR1 is SGHDT and CDR2 YYEEEE.

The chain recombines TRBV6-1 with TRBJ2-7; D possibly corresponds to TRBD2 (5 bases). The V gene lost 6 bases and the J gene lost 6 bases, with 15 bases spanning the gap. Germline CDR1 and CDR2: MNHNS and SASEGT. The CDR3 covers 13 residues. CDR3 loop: CASSRGYLSEQYF. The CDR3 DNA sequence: TGTGCCAGCAGCCGAGGGTATCTCTCCGAGCAGTACTTC.

CDR3 loop: CAIKSSGGPQETQYF. The CDR3 DNA follows: TGTGCCATCAAGTCTAGCGGGGGCCCTCAAGAGACCCAGTACTTC. This chain joins TRBV10-3 and TRBJ2-5, with 10 bases lining up with TRBD2. V shed 7 bases and J 2 bases; nucleotides not matched to a gene: 7. Germline V lookup: CDR1 ENHRY, CDR2 SYGVKD. The CDR3 runs to 15 residues.

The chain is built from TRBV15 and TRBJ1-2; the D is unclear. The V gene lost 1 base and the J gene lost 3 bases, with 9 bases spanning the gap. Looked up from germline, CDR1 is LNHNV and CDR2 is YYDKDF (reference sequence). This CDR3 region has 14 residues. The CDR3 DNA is TGTGCCACCAGCAGAGCCCAGGCCCACTATGGCTACACCTTC. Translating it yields CATSRAQAHYGYTF.

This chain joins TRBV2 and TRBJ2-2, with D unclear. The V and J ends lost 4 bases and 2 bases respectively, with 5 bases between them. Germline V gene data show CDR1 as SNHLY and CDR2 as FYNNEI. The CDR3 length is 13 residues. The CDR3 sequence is CASSVGNTGELFF. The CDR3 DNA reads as TGTGCCAGCAGTGTCGGTAACACCGGGGAGCTGTTTTTT.

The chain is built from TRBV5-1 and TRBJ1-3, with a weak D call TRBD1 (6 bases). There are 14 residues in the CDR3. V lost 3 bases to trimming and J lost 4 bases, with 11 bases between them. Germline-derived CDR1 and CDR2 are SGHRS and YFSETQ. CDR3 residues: CASSSQGVGNTIYF. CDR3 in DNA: TGCGCCAGCAGCTCACAGGGTGTCGGAAACACCATATATTTT.

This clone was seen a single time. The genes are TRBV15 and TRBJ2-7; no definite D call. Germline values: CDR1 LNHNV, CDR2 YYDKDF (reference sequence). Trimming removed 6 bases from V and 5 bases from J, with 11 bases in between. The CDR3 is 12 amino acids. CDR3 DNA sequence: TGTGCCACCAGGAATTCCTACGACGAGCAGTACTTC. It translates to CATRNSYDEQYF.

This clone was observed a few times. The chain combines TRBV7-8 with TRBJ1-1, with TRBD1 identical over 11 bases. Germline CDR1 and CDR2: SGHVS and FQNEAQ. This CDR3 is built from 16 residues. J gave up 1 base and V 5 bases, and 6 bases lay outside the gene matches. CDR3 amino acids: CASSTRDRGSNTEAFF. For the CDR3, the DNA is TGTGCCAGCAGCACCCGGGACAGGGGGTCGAACACTGAAGCTTTCTTT.